Listed here are 11 T cell receptor beta chains from one sample, sequenced in a study of blood T cell repertoires in COVID-19. The repertoire was sequenced with immunoSEQ multiplex PCR; TCRdb's copy has only in-frame clones and lacks some. The sample carries 250,000 to 300,000 clones, around 85% recorded once. What was sequenced was PBMCs or T cells enriched from blood (not recorded which). These receptors were obtained from a woman in her 50s who had recovered from COVID-19.

The chain has TRBV2 and TRBJ2-5, with 9 bases lining up with TRBD2. CDR3 length: 12 amino acids. The germline V gene has CDR1 SNHLY and CDR2 FYNNEI. Trimming removed 11 bases from V and 4 bases from J; junction bases left unmatched: 5. The DNA of the CDR3 is TGTGCCTGCGGGAGGGAGCCAGAGACCCAGTACTTC. Translating gives CACGREPETQYF.

DNA of the CDR3: TGTGCCAGCAGTTTTTCAGGGGCCAATGAGCAGTTCTTC. Protein product: CASSFSGANEQFF. The chain has TRBV28 and TRBJ2-1; possible D gene TRBD1, 6 bases. The CDR3 extends over 13 amino acids. V lost 3 bases, J lost 6 bases, and 9 bases lay in between. CDR1 is MDHEN and CDR2 is SYDVKM in the germline V gene. The full variable domain, its missing parts supplied by reference TRBV28 and TRBJ2-1, is DVKVTQSSRYLVKRTGEKVFLECVQDMDHENMFWYRQDPGLGLRLIYFSYDVKMKEKGDIPEGYSVSREKKERFSLILESASTNQTSMYLCASSFSGANEQFFGPGTRLTVL.

This clone occurred once. The chain employs TRBV7-3 and TRBJ1-6, with 7 positions matching TRBD1. CDR1 and CDR2 from the germline V gene are SGHTA and FQGTGA. The trim removed 4 bases at V and 6 bases at J, leaving 3 bases unmatched. The CDR3 has 14 residues. The CDR3 DNA reads as TGTGCCAGCAGCTCAGGGGACAGTAATTCACCCCTCCACTTT. Protein: CASSSGDSNSPLHF.

The chain carries TRBV6-1 and TRBJ1-5; 9 bases fit TRBD1. The CDR3 spans 19 residues. Germline-derived CDR1 and CDR2 are MNHNS and SASEGT. The J segment lost 0 bases and the V segment lost 1 base, leaving 10 bases of the junction unmatched. The DNA for the CDR3 is TGTGCCAGCAGTGAAGGATGGGGACAGGGTATCCGTAGCAATCAGCCCCAGCATTTT. It codes for CASSEGWGQGIRSNQPQHF.

The CDR3 DNA reads as TGTGCCAGCAGTCTTCGACAGTTCACTGAAGCTTTCTTT. Its translation: CASSLRQFTEAFF. V is TRBV28 and J is TRBJ1-1; tentatively, D is TRBD1 (5 bases). Trimming removed 5 bases from V and 4 bases from J, with 11 bases in between. Germline CDR1 MDHEN, CDR2 SYDVKM. This CDR3 is built from 13 residues.

V usage is TRBV7-8 and J usage is TRBJ1-6; maybe TRBD1 (5 bases). CDR3 length: 17 amino acids. V lost 1 base and J lost 3, with 13 bases in between. Germline V gene data show CDR1 as SGHVS and CDR2 as FQNEAQ. CDR3 region: CASSLVGSRVYNSPLHF. CDR3 DNA: TGTGCCAGCAGCTTAGTAGGCTCCAGGGTCTATAATTCACCCCTCCACTTT.

The chain uses TRBV28 and TRBJ1-5, with 11 bases matching TRBD1. The germline CDR1 and CDR2 sequences are MDHEN and SYDVKM. V lost 4 bases to trimming and J lost 6 bases; unmatched junction nucleotides: 14. This CDR3 is 18 amino acids long. This chain's CDR3 is CASSSGQGVGLVSQPQHF. As DNA, the CDR3 is TGTGCCAGCAGTTCGGGACAGGGGGTAGGTTTGGTCAGTCAGCCCCAGCATTTT.

V and J are TRBV18 and TRBJ1-1, with 10 bases lining up with TRBD1. The V and J ends lost 7 bases and 1 base, in that order; junction bases with no gene match: 3. The CDR3 consists of 14 residues. CDR1 is KGHSH, CDR2 LQKENI, per germline. The CDR3 DNA reads as TGTGCCAGCTGGAGGACAGGGGGGAACACTGAAGCTTTCTTT. Protein sequence: CASWRTGGNTEAFF.

This chain uses TRBV5-1 with TRBJ2-3, with 8 bases identical to TRBD1. The CDR3 spans 15 residues. Germline CDR1 and CDR2: SGHRS and YFSETQ. V lost 4 bases to trimming and J lost 2 bases; unmatched junction nucleotides: 6. The CDR3 DNA reads TGCGCCAGCAGCCGAGGGACAGGCTCCACAGATACGCAGTATTTT. The encoded protein is CASSRGTGSTDTQYF.

The chain links TRBV11-3 to TRBJ2-2; 7 bases agree with TRBD2. CDR3 length: 17 amino acids. Per germline, CDR1 SGHNT and CDR2 YENEEA. The junction had 11 bases not matched to a gene; V was cut back by 5 bases and J by 2 bases. In nucleotides, the CDR3 is TGTGCCAGCAGCCCCCGGGTGGGAGGGCCAAACACCGGGGAGCTGTTTTTT. As protein: CASSPRVGGPNTGELFF.

The chain is built from TRBV6-5 and TRBJ2-7; 8 nucleotides line up with TRBD2. Germline values: CDR1 MNHEY, CDR2 SVGAGI. The CDR3 contains 15 residues. The junction had 6 bases not matched to a gene; V was cut back by 0 bases and J by 5 bases. The CDR3, as DNA: TGTGCCAGCAGTTACTCGAGCGTGACTAGCGACGAGCAGTACTTC. Translated: CASSYSSVTSDEQYF.